This T cell receptor beta chain was captured in a study of T cells in Graves' hyperthyroidism and ophthalmopathy. Study-level information: Peripheral blood was taken when the disease was first diagnosed, before any treatment began. Study-wide points: In validation, the model predicted ophthalmopathy. These predictions came a median roughly 6.5 months before onset. In the blood, most expanded thyroid clonotypes above 0.001 appeared as well.

This clonotype was picked up many times. The antigen remains unidentified. V shed 0 bases, J shed 2 bases, and the junction held 3 bases outside the gene matches. Germline CDR1 and CDR2: LGHDT and YNNKEL (reference sequence). This CDR3 is 15 amino acids long. Orbital computed tomography, thyroid ultrasound, serum thyroxine and TRAb, and clinical symptoms together informed the diagnoses. Amplification of TCR beta CDR3 regions used RNA as the template. First-round RT-PCR with HTBI primers amplified the TCR CDR3 region. TCRdb used MiXCR to reprocess the multiplex PCR reads, holding one entry per CDR3 protein. The sample records under 250,000 distinct CDR3 sequences, almost 25% being singletons.

Sequenced sample: blood. The rearrangement joins TRBV3-1 to TRBJ1-1; 7 bases are shared with TRBD1. The sequence was obtained from a middle-aged woman with Graves' ophthalmopathy. CDR3 region: CASSQETGINTEAFF. CDR3 coding DNA: TGTGCCAGCAGCCAAGAGACAGGGATCAACACTGAAGCTTTCTTT.